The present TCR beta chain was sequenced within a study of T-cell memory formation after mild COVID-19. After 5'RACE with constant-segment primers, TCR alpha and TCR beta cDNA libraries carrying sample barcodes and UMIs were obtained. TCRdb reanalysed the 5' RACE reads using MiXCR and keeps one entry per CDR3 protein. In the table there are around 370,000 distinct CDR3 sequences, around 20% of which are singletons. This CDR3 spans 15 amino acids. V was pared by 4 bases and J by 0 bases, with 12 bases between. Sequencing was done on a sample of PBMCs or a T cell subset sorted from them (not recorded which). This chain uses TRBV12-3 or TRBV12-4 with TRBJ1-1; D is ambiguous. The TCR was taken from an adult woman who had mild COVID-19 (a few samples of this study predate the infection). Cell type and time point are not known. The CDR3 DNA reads TGTGCCAGCAGTTGGGCCTACAGACTGAACACTGAAGCTTTCTTT. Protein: CASSWAYRLNTEAFF.